This T cell receptor (beta chain) was recorded in a study of molecular identifiers for immune sequencing clone quantification. The sample holds one count of this clonotype. Its antigen is unidentified. Sequence at one end of the junction differs from germline and may be a read error. Libraries for naive CD8 T cells, which were made from roughly 21,000 to 960,000 sorted cells, drew on 10%, 30% or 50% of the RNA. Germline CDR1 is MNHEY and CDR2 is SVGEGT. CDR3 length: 15 residues. General observations from the study: Clones above 20 RNA copies contained over 97% of effector molecules but under 1% of naive ones. Highly expanded clone sizes could be underestimated by identical TCR molecules that share a barcode.

As previously described, bulk TCR libraries were made using listed TCR primers. TCRdb reanalysed the PCR reads using MiXCR and keeps one entry per CDR3 protein. The table includes about 640,000 distinct CDR3 sequences, nearly 20% detected once. The sequenced material came from naive CD8+ T cells from blood, with Jurkat cell RNA spiked in. Subset defined: FACS-sorted CD8+CD4-CCR7+CD45RA+ naive T cells. This chain uses TRBV6-2 or TRBV6-3 with TRBJ1-6; no clear D. The receptor's source is a human donor in good health. Some libraries in this study had Jurkat cell RNA spiked in. The CDR3 DNA reads TGTGCCCGCAGTTACGCCACGGGTTCGTGGTCACCCCTCCACTTT. Encoded protein: CARSYATGSWSPLHF.